This TCR beta chain was identified in a study of blood T cell repertoires in COVID-19. Study-level background: Whether acute or convalescent, the COVID-19 samples came from the United States, Italy and Spain. Sample material is recorded as cDNA or gDNA derived from T cells, B-cell-depleted T cells, or PBMCs.

Recovered participants had two consecutive negative NP/OP PCR tests, healthcare professional clearance, or symptom resolution. Per the study methods: Reference gene primer amplification yielded estimated nucleated cell counts. Assay: immunoSEQ multiplex PCR; the TCRdb copy retains only in-frame clones and omits some. The D gene and trimming were derived from the DNA, and the V and J assignments and clone size from that table. This sample has about 350,000 clones, with less than 90% found just once. CDR1 is KGHSH, CDR2 LQKENI, per germline. The CDR3 sequence is 13 residues long. The receptor comes from a woman aged 25-40 years who had recovered from COVID-19. The chain links TRBV18 to TRBJ2-1, with 10 nucleotides matching TRBD2. The sample taken for sequencing was PBMCs or T cells enriched from blood (not recorded which). This CDR3 reads CASAGGQDNEQFF. The CDR3 nucleotides are TGTGCGTCAGCGGGGGGGCAGGACAATGAGCAGTTCTTC.